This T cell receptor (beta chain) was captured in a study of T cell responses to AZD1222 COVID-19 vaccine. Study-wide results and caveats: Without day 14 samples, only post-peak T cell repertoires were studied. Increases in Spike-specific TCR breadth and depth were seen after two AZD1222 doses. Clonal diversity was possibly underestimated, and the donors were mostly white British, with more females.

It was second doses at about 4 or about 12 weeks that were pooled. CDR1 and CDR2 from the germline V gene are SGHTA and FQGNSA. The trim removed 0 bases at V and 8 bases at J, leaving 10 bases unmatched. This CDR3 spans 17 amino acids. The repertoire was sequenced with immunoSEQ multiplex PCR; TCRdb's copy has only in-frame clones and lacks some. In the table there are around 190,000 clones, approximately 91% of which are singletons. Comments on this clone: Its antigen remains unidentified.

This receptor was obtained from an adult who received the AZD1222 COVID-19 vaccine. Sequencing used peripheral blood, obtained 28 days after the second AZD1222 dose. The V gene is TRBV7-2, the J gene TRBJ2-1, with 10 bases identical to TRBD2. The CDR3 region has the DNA TGTGCCAGCAGCTTAGCGCGGGAAGCGGGAGGGAAGGATGAGCAGTTCTTC. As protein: CASSLAREAGGKDEQFF.